This TCR beta chain emerged from a study of T-cell reconstitution after alpha-beta-depleted transplantation in children. As it was prepared, the TCRbeta library received unique molecular identifiers. A single record per CDR3 protein comes from TCRdb applying MiXCR to the PCR reads. The repertoire holds a few hundred thousand distinct CDR3 sequences, with 9.9% as singletons. CDR3 length: 17 residues. V shed 5 bases and J shed 1 base, with 21 bases lying between them. This clonotype was found a few times. V usage is TRBV12-3 or TRBV12-4 and J usage is TRBJ2-7, with D possibly matching TRBD2 (5 bases). The TCR originated in a human donor who donated a stem cell graft to a child with SCID. The sample was PBMCs from the stem cell graft donor, taken from the stem cell graft. This chain's CDR3 is CASSGEGSGLPSYEQYF. In nucleotides, the CDR3 is TGTGCCAGCAGTGGGGAAGGAAGCGGCCTACCATCCTACGAGCAGTACTTC.